What follows describes a single T cell receptor (beta chain). This entry belongs to a study of blood T cell repertoires in COVID-19. Study background: T cells, B-cell-depleted T cells, or PBMCs supplied cDNA or gDNA.

V gave up 5 bases and J gave up 4 bases, with 11 bases separating them. This CDR3 is built from 13 residues. As processed by the authors: Nucleated cell counts were estimated from reference gene primer amplification. Assay used: immunoSEQ multiplex PCR; TCRdb lists only in-frame clones, some missing. Clonal size and the V and J genes are those of that table, whereas D and trimming came from the DNA. The table shows approximately 300,000 clones, with about four fifths occurring only once. This sequence was found in a woman aged 50 to 60 with acute or convalescent COVID-19. The sample consisted of peripheral blood. V usage is TRBV12-3 or TRBV12-4 and J usage is TRBJ1-2; D gene uncertain. The CDR3 nucleotides read TGTGCCAGCAGTCCCCAAACCAGCTATGGCTACACCTTC. It translates to CASSPQTSYGYTF.